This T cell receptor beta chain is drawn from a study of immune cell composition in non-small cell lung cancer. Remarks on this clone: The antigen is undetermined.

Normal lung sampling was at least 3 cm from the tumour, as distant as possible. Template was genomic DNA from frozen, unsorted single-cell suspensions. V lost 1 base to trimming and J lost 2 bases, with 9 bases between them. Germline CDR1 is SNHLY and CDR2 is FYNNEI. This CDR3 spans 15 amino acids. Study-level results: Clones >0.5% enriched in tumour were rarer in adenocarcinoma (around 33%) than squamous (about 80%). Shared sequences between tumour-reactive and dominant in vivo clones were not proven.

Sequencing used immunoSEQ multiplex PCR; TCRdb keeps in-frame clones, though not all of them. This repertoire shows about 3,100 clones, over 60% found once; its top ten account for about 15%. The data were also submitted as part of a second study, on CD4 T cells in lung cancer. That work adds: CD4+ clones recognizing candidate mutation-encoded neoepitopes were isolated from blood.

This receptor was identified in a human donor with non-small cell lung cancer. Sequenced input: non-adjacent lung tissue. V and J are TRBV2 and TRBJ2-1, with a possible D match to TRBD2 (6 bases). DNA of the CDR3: TGTGCCAGCAGTGAAGAGGCGGGAACCTACAATGAGCAGTTCTTC. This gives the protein CASSEEAGTYNEQFF.